These 26 T cell receptor beta chains were all obtained from the same sample, sequenced in a study of blood T cell repertoires in COVID-19. The table came from immunoSEQ multiplex PCR; TCRdb's copy has only in-frame clones and leaves some out. Among 75,000 or so clones listed, 80% to 85% were seen once. What was sequenced was peripheral blood. The source is an older woman with acute or convalescent COVID-19.

V and J are TRBV5-1 and TRBJ1-1, with D hard to call. Germline V gene data show CDR1 as SGHRS and CDR2 as YFSETQ. The CDR3 contains 13 residues. With 4 bases removed from V and 10 bases from J, the gap between germline ends came to 17 bases. The CDR3 nucleotides read TGCGCCAGCAGCCCAGACGGAACGGGTTCAGCTTTCTTT. Its translation is CASSPDGTGSAFF.

This clone occurred many times. This chain uses TRBV6-6 with TRBJ2-5; 9 positions match TRBD1. Trimming took 6 bases from V and 5 from J; bases not matched to a gene: 10. The germline gives CDR1 MNHNY, CDR2 SVGAGI (reference sequence). The length of the CDR3 is 15 residues. The DNA of the CDR3 is TGTGCCAGCAGCATGGGACAGGGACCGGGGGAGACCCAGTACTTC. Protein sequence: CASSMGQGPGETQYF.

J is TRBJ2-3 and V is TRBV5-6, with 11 bases identical to TRBD1. From germline, CDR1 is SGHDT and CDR2 YYEEEE. V lost 1 base, J lost 3 bases, and 7 bases stayed unmatched. The CDR3 covers 17 residues. CDR3 DNA: TGTGCCAGCAGCTTGCCCTGGACAGGGGGCGAAACAGATACGCAGTATTTT. Translated: CASSLPWTGGETDTQYF.

This clone appeared a few times. The V gene is TRBV2, the J gene TRBJ1-4; D gene ambiguous. The V gene's germline CDR1 is SNHLY and CDR2 FYNNEI. The CDR3 consists of 14 residues. Trimming shortened V by 8 bases and J by 7 bases, and 17 bases separated the two germline ends. Written as DNA, the CDR3 is TGTGCCAGCGGCCAACAGAGGGAGAGTGAAAAACTGTTTTTT. Protein sequence: CASGQQRESEKLFF. Filled out from reference TRBV2 and TRBJ1-4, the complete variable domain reads EPEVTQTPSHQVTQMGQEVILRCVPISNHLYFYWYRQILGQKVEFLVSFYNNEISEKSEIFDDQFSVERPDGSNFTLKIRSTKLEDSAMYFCASGQQRESEKLFFGSGTQLSVL.

The rearrangement uses TRBV18 and TRBJ1-3; D may be TRBD1 (6 bases). Germline assignment: CDR1 KGHSH and CDR2 LQKENI. CDR3 length equals 15 residues. Trimming shortened V by 4 bases and J by 0 bases, and 10 bases separated the two germline ends. In DNA, the CDR3 is TGTGCCAGCTCACTGACAGGAGACTCTGGAAACACCATATATTTT. Amino acid sequence: CASSLTGDSGNTIYF. The variable domain in full, with the rest retrieved from reference TRBV18 and TRBJ1-3, is NAGVMQNPRHLVRRRGQEARLRCSPMKGHSHVYWYRQLPEEGLKFMVYLQKENIIDESGMPKERFSAEFPKEGPSILRIQQVVRGDSAAYFCASSLTGDSGNTIYFGEGSWLTVV.

In this sample, this clone turned up once. The rearrangement joins TRBV30 to TRBJ2-7, with 9 bases fitting TRBD2. Germline loops: CDR1 GTSNPN, CDR2 SVGIG (reference sequence). V lost 3 bases, J lost 4 bases, and 13 bases stayed unmatched. This CDR3 has 16 amino acids. DNA of the CDR3: TGTGCCTGGAGGATACTCCGACTAGCGGTTTATTACGAGCAGTACTTC. As protein: CAWRILRLAVYYEQYF.

This clone was observed a single time. The chain employs TRBV9 and TRBJ2-1; 7 bases are a match to TRBD1. The germline gives CDR1 SGDLS, CDR2 YYNGEE. V shed 9 bases, J shed 3 bases, and the junction held 18 bases outside the gene matches. The CDR3 covers 17 residues. This CDR3 is CATTTPPDRVLYNEQFF. The DNA of the CDR3 is TGTGCCACCACTACTCCCCCCGACAGGGTTCTCTACAATGAGCAGTTCTTC.

J is TRBJ1-1 and V is TRBV10-2; a weak D match, TRBD1 (5 bases). From germline, CDR1 is WSHSY and CDR2 SAAADI. V shed 2 bases and J shed 5 bases, with 9 bases lying between them. This CDR3 is 13 amino acids long. Written as DNA, the CDR3 is TGCGCCAGCAGTGAGCAGGGATTGACTGAAGCTTTCTTT. Translation gives CASSEQGLTEAFF.

The chain couples TRBV4-2 to TRBJ2-1, with 9 positions matching TRBD2. Germline CDR1 and CDR2: LGHNA and YNFKEQ. CDR3 size: 16 residues. After removal of 0 bases from V and 9 bases from J, the junction contained 9 bases not matched to a gene. The CDR3 sequence: CASSQEAASGIGEQFF. Written as DNA, the CDR3 is TGTGCCAGCAGCCAAGAAGCGGCTAGCGGGATCGGTGAGCAGTTCTTC.

This clone was recorded only once. The rearrangement links TRBV5-6 to TRBJ1-1; no firm D call. Germline V gene sequence: CDR1 SGHDT, CDR2 YYEEEE. This CDR3 contains 14 residues. V was pared by 0 bases and J by 4 bases, with 10 bases between. The CDR3 DNA sequence: TGTGCCAGCAGCTTGGGTCAGAGGAGCACTGAAGCTTTCTTT. Translating it yields CASSLGQRSTEAFF.

The chain is built from TRBV25-1 and TRBJ2-5, with D maybe TRBD2 (6 bases). Germline V gene sequence: CDR1 MGHDK, CDR2 SYGVNS. This CDR3 is built from 14 residues. V lost 7 bases, J lost 5 bases, and 17 bases lay in between. The CDR3 loop reads CASTGGTAGETQYF. CDR3 nucleotide sequence: TGTGCCAGCACAGGAGGGACGGCAGGGGAGACCCAGTACTTC.

The rearrangement uses TRBV9 and TRBJ2-1, with D tentatively TRBD1 (6 bases). The CDR3 runs 16 residues. V was cut by 2 bases and J by 0 bases, with 12 bases left in between. Germline V gene lookup returns CDR1 SGDLS and CDR2 YYNGEE. CDR3 in amino acids: CASSVSTGTSYNEQFF. Written as DNA, the CDR3 is TGTGCCAGCAGCGTCTCAACAGGGACCTCCTACAATGAGCAGTTCTTC.

The count of this clone is one. This sequence joins TRBV5-8 and TRBJ2-3; 9 bases are shared with TRBD2. This CDR3 comprises 17 residues. Trimming at V came to 0 bases and at J to 0 bases, leaving 5 bases not matched to a gene. Looked up from germline, CDR1 is SGHTS and CDR2 is YDEGEE. CDR3 residues: CASSLASTSGSTDTQYF. DNA of the CDR3: TGTGCCAGCAGCTTGGCCTCTACTAGCGGGAGCACAGATACGCAGTATTTT.

This clone was picked up a small number of times. The chain links TRBV13 to TRBJ1-4; D might be TRBD1 (5 bases). Deletions cut 4 bases from V and 5 bases from J, with 5 bases between. CDR3 length: 12 residues. Germline V gives CDR1 PRHDT, CDR2 FYEKMQ (reference sequence). The CDR3 spells CASSYRNEKLFF. CDR3 nucleotide sequence: TGTGCCAGCAGCTACAGGAATGAAAAACTGTTTTTT. Together with reference TRBV13 and TRBJ1-4, the CDR3 gives the full variable domain: AAGVIQSPRHLIKEKRETATLKCYPIPRHDTVYWYQQGPGQDPQFLISFYEKMQSDKGSIPDRFSAQQFSDYHSELNMSSLELGDSALYFCASSYRNEKLFFGSGTQLSVL.

This chain links TRBV5-8 with TRBJ1-1; TRBD1 is a possible D gene (5 bases). The V and J ends lost 4 bases and 3 bases respectively, with 16 bases between them. Germline V gene sequence: CDR1 SGHTS, CDR2 YDEGEE. The CDR3 consists of 15 residues. The CDR3 DNA follows: TGTGCCAGCAGCGTTGGGGCCCTCGGAGACACTGAAGCTTTCTTT. Protein product: CASSVGALGDTEAFF.

DNA of the CDR3: TGTGCCAGTCAAACAGGGGGCAACTATGGCTACACCTTC. Encoded protein: CASQTGGNYGYTF. V and J are TRBV19 and TRBJ1-2; 9 bases fit TRBD1. The CDR3 covers 13 residues. The trim removed 8 bases at V and 2 bases at J, leaving 3 bases unmatched. Germline-derived CDR1 and CDR2 are LNHDA and SQIVND (reference sequence).

This clone was detected a few times. V and J are TRBV5-6 and TRBJ2-5; 12 bases match TRBD1. Per germline, CDR1 SGHDT and CDR2 YYEEEE. This CDR3 region has 16 residues. Unmatched junction bases numbered 9, after V lost 5 bases and J lost 4 bases. The CDR3 coding sequence is TGTGCCAGCAGGTCCTCCGGGACAGGGGGCAGAGAGACCCAGTACTTC. Amino acid sequence: CASRSSGTGGRETQYF. Complete variable domain (other parts from reference TRBV5-6 and TRBJ2-5): DAGVTQSPTHLIKTRGQQVTLRCSPKSGHDTVSWYQQALGQGPQFIFQYYEEEERQRGNFPDRFSGHQFPNYSSELNVNALLLGDSALYLCASRSSGTGGRETQYFGPGTRLLVL.

This sequence joins TRBV24-1 and TRBJ2-5; 12 nucleotides agree with TRBD1. Germline trimming cut 4 bases from V and 5 bases from J; bases unmatched to any gene: 7. Germline V gives CDR1 KGHDR, CDR2 SFDVKD. The CDR3 contains 16 residues. The CDR3 here is CATSDTGTGGWETQYF. As DNA, the CDR3 is TGTGCCACCAGTGACACCGGGACAGGGGGCTGGGAGACCCAGTACTTC.

This rearrangement joins TRBV5-1 to TRBJ2-1; D may be TRBD1 (7 bases). The CDR3 is 14 amino acids. Germline values: CDR1 SGHRS, CDR2 YFSETQ. V gave up 0 bases and J gave up 9 bases, with 13 bases separating them. CDR3 sequence reads: CASSLGFQGGEQFF. The CDR3 DNA sequence: TGCGCCAGCAGCTTGGGTTTCCAGGGGGGTGAGCAGTTCTTC. The entire variable domain, with the rest obtained from reference TRBV5-1 and TRBJ2-1, is as follows: KAGVTQTPRYLIKTRGQQVTLSCSPISGHRSVSWYQQTPGQGLQFLFEYFSETQRNKGNFPGRFSGRQFSNSRSEMNVSTLELGDSALYLCASSLGFQGGEQFFGPGTRLTVL.

J is TRBJ2-2 and V is TRBV7-9; D remains unclear. CDR1 SEHNR and CDR2 FQNEAQ come from the germline V gene (reference sequence). Trimming cost V 5 bases and J 8 bases, with 12 bases left between them. This CDR3 has 13 residues. CDR3 nucleotides: TGTGCCAGCAGCCCAAACCCGCAGGGGGAGCTGTTTTTT. The encoded protein is CASSPNPQGELFF.

This sequence joins TRBV7-6 and TRBJ2-7, with 9 bases lining up with TRBD2. The CDR3 is 15 residues long. Germline CDR1 is SGHVS and CDR2 is FNYEAQ. With V trimmed by 5 bases and J by 4 bases, 9 bases remained unmatched. As DNA, the CDR3 is TGTGCCAGCAGCCTAAGCGGGACTAGCTGGTACGAGCAGTACTTC. Its protein is CASSLSGTSWYEQYF. The full variable domain, in which reference TRBV7-6 and TRBJ2-7 provide the parts outside the CDR3, is GAGVSQSPRYKVTKRGQDVALRCDPISGHVSLYWYRQALGQGPEFLTYFNYEAQQDKSGLPNDRFSAERPEGSISTLTIQRTEQRDSAMYRCASSLSGTSWYEQYFGPGTRLTVT.

The CDR3 protein is CASSSQAPDTQYF. The DNA for the CDR3 is TGTGCCAGCAGCTCCCAGGCACCAGATACGCAGTATTTT. The chain links TRBV5-6 to TRBJ2-3; D is ambiguous. Trimming shortened V by 3 bases and J by 4 bases, and 9 bases separated the two germline ends. Germline V CDR1 and CDR2: SGHDT, YYEEEE. The CDR3 is 13 amino acids.

The table lists this clone with a count of one. CDR3 sequence reads: CASSIPAGVDTGELFF. CDR3 DNA sequence: TGTGCCAGTAGTATTCCAGCGGGAGTGGACACCGGGGAGCTGTTTTTT. The chain uses TRBV19 and TRBJ2-2; 8 bases line up with TRBD2. This CDR3 contains 16 residues. CDR1 is LNHDA and CDR2 is SQIVND in the germline V gene (reference sequence). V was pared by 3 bases and J by 3 bases, with 6 bases of the junction left unmatched. Combining the CDR3 with reference TRBV19 and TRBJ2-2 gives the whole variable domain DGGITQSPKYLFRKEGQNVTLSCEQNLNHDAMYWYRQDPGQGLRLIYYSQIVNDFQKGDIAEGYSVSREKKESFPLTVTSAQKNPTAFYLCASSIPAGVDTGELFFGEGSRLTVL.

This chain uses TRBV6-5 with TRBJ2-2, with a possible D match to TRBD1 (6 bases). The germline V and J ends were trimmed by 7 bases and 6 bases, with 15 bases remaining between them. The CDR3 contains 14 residues. CDR1 MNHEY and CDR2 SVGAGI come from the germline V gene. DNA for the CDR3: TGTGCCAGCAACCCGGGACATCTATCCGGGGAGCTGTTTTTT. Amino acid sequence: CASNPGHLSGELFF.

About this clone itself: At one end the junction does not follow the germline gene, possibly because of a read error. The chain combines TRBV3-1 (or the pseudogene TRBV3-2) with TRBJ2-7, with a tentative D call TRBD2 (5 bases). The V gene's germline CDR1 is LGHDT and CDR2 YNNKEL (reference sequence). The CDR3 spans 11 residues. The CDR3 DNA reads TGTGCCAGCAGCCAAGTTCCGGACTTCCAGTTC. Amino acid sequence: CASSQVPDFQF.

The chain employs TRBV2 and TRBJ2-2, with 8 bases that match TRBD1. CDR1 SNHLY and CDR2 FYNNEI come from the germline V gene. V gave up 6 bases and J gave up 3 bases; unmatched junction bases: 3. This CDR3 has 14 amino acids. CDR3 nucleotide sequence: TGTGCCAGCAGGGACAGGGAGGACACCGGGGAGCTGTTTTTT. It translates to CASRDREDTGELFF.